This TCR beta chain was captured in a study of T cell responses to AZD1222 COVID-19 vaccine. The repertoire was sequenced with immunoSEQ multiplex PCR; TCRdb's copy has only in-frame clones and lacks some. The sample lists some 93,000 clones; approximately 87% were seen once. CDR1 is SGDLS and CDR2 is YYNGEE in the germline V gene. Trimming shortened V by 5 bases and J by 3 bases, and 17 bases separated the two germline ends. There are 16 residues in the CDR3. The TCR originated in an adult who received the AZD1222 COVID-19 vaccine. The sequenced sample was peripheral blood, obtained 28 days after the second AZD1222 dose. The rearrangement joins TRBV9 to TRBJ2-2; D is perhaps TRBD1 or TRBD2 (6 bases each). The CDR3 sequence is CASSAQPGGYTGELFF. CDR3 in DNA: TGTGCCAGCAGTGCCCAACCCGGGGGCTACACCGGGGAGCTGTTTTTT.